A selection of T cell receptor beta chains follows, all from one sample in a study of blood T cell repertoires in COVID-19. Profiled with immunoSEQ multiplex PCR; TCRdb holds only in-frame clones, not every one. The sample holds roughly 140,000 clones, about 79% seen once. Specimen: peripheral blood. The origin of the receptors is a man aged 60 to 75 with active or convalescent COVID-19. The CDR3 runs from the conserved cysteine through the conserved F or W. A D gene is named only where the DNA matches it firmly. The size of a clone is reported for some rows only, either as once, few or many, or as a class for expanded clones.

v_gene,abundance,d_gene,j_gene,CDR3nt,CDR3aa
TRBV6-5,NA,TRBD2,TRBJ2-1,TGTGCCACCGCGCTGACTAGCGGGAGTGTGCATGAGCAGTTCTTC,CATALTSGSVHEQFF
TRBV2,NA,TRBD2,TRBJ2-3,TGTGCCAGCGCACCTAGCGGGGCGACGCAGTATTTT,CASAPSGATQYF
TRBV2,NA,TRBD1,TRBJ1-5,TGTGCCAGCAGGAAATCCGGGACAGGGAATCAGCCCCAGCATTTT,CASRKSGTGNQPQHF
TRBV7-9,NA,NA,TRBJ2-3,TGTGCCAGCAGCAGTCGCGGGACGGGAAGCACAGATACGCAGTATTTT,CASSSRGTGSTDTQYF
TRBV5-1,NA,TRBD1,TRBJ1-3,TGCGCCAGCAGCTTGGCGACAGGGGGCATTCCCGGAGAAGCTGGAAACACCATATATTTT,CASSLATGGIPGEAGNTIYF
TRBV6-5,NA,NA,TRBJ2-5,TGTGCCAGCAGTTACACCGGGTTGGGGGCAGAGACCCAGTACTTC,CASSYTGLGAETQYF
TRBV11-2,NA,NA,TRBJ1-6,TGTGCCAGCAGCTTAGCTGGCGGGGTTTATTCACCCCTCCACTTT,CASSLAGGVYSPLHF
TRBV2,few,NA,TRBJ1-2,TGTGCCAGCACGGCGGCGGGGGCCGACTATGGCTACACCTTC,CASTAAGADYGYTF
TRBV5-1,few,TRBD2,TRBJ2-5,TGCGCCAGCAGCCCGCAACTAGCGGGAGAGACCCAGTACTTC,CASSPQLAGETQYF
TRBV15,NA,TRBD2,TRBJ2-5,TGTGCCACCAGCAGGGGAGGGGTCCAAGAGACCCAGTACTTC,CATSRGGVQETQYF
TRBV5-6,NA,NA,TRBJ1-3,TGTGCCAGCAGCCCACGGACTGTCCCTGGAAACACCATATATTTT,CASSPRTVPGNTIYF
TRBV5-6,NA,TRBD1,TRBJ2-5,TGTGCCAGCAGCCCAGCCTCGTGGACAGGGGTTCAAGAGACCCAGTACTTC,CASSPASWTGVQETQYF
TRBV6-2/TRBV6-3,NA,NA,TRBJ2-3,TGTGCCAGCAGTTACCTCGGCACAGATACGCAGTATTTT,CASSYLGTDTQYF
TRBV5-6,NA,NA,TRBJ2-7,TGTGCCAGCAGCCTTGTCCAGGGTGAGCAGTACTTC,CASSLVQGEQYF
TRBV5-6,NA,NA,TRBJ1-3,TGTGCCAGCAGCTCCCAGACAGGACTTACTGGAAACACCATATATTTT,CASSSQTGLTGNTIYF
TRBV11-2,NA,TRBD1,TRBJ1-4,TGTGCCAGCAGCTGGGGACAGGGTGATGAAAAACTGTTTTTT,CASSWGQGDEKLFF
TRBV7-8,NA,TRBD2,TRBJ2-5,TGTGCCAGCAGCGGTAGCGGGGACTTTAGAAAGACCCAGTACTTC,CASSGSGDFRKTQYF
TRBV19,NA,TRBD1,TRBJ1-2,TGTGCCAGTGAGGAGGGTCCAGGGGGCTCCTATGGCTACACCTTC,CASEEGPGGSYGYTF
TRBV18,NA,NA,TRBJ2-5,TGTGCCAGCTCACTACAGGTTAACCAAGAGACCCAGTACTTC,CASSLQVNQETQYF
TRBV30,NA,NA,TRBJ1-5,TGTGCCTGGAGTGGACAGATTAATCAGCCCCAGCATTTT,CAWSGQINQPQHF
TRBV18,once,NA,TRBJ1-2,TGTGCCAGCTCACCACCGAACAGTAACTATGGCTACACCTTC,CASSPPNSNYGYTF
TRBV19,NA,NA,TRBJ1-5,TGTGCCAGTAGTATCAAGCACAGGGCTCAGCCCCAGCATTTT,CASSIKHRAQPQHF
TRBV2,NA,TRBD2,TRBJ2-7,TGTGCCAGCAGTGACTCTAGCGGGGGGGCCTACGAGCAGTACTTC,CASSDSSGGAYEQYF
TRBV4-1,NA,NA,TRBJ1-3,TGCGCCAGCAGCCAAGAAGGCAGGATACACTCTGGAAACACCATATATTTT,CASSQEGRIHSGNTIYF
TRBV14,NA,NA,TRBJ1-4,TGTGCCAGCAGCGAAGGGAGCTCCGCAACTAATGAAAAACTGTTTTTT,CASSEGSSATNEKLFF
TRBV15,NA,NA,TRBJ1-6,TGTGCCACCAGCAGAGCTTCGTTTGTTGTACCCCTCCACTTT,CATSRASFVVPLHF
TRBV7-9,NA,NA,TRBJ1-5,TGTGCCAGCAGCTTAGGTAGAAGCGATCAGCCCCAGCATTTT,CASSLGRSDQPQHF
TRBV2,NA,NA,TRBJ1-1,TGTGCCAGCATCTTCGACAGGAACACTGAAGCTTTCTTT,CASIFDRNTEAFF
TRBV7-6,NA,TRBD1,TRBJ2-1,TGTGCCAGCAGCTTACGGAGTACAGGGGCGCTACTCTACAATGAGCAGTTCTTC,CASSLRSTGALLYNEQFF
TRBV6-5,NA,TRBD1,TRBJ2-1,TGTGCCAGCAGTAGGGGGACAGGAGACTACAATGAGCAGTTCTTC,CASSRGTGDYNEQFF
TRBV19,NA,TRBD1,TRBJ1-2,TGTGCCAGTAGCCGGACAACAGGGGTTAACTATGGCTACACCTTC,CASSRTTGVNYGYTF
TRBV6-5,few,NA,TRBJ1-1,TGTGCCAGCAGAAGGACAGAGAACACTGAAGCTTTCTTT,CASRRTENTEAFF
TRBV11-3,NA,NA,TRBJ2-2,TGTGCCAGCAGCGCCAGGGTAAACACCGGGGAGCTGTTTTTT,CASSARVNTGELFF
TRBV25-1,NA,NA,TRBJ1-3,TGTGCCAGCAGTGAAATAGGAAACACCATATATTTT,CASSEIGNTIYF
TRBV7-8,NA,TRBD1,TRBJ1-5,TGTGCCAGCGTACAGGGGCCGAACAGGCAGCCCCAGCATTTT,CASVQGPNRQPQHF
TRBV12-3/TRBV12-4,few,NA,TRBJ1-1,TGTGCCAGCAGTTTAGTCAGGGTCCAGGAAGCTTTCTTT,CASSLVRVQEAFF